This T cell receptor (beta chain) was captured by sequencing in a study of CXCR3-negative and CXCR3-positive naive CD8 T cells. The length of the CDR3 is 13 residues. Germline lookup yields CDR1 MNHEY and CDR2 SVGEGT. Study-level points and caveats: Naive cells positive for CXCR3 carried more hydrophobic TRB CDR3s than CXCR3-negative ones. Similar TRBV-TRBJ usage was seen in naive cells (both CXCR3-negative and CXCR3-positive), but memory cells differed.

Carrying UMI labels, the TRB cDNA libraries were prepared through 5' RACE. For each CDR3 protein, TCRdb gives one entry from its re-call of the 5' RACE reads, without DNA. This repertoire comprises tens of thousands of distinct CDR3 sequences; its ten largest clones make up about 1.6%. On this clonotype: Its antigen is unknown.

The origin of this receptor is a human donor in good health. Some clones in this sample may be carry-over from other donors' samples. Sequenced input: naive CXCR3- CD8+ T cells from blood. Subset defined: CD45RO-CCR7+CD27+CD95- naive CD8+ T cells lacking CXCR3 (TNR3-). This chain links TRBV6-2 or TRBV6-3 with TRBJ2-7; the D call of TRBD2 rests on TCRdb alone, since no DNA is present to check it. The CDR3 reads CASSSMGLDEQYF.